This T cell receptor beta chain came from a study of T cell changes during pregnancy in multiple sclerosis. Method: immunoSEQ multiplex PCR; TCRdb's copy keeps in-frame clones and lacks some. The sample has some 21,000 clones, around nine tenths seen once. The clonotype was recovered from a female donor in good health, enrolled as a control in a pregnancy study. The sample here was CD8+ T cells from peripheral blood mononuclear cells, taken in the second trimester of pregnancy.

The CDR3, as DNA: TGCAGCGTTGACGGGGTTCGGGCCTACAATGAGCAGTTCTTC. Residues: CSVDGVRAYNEQFF. V usage is TRBV29-1 and J usage is TRBJ2-1; tentatively, D is TRBD2 (5 bases). The CDR3 totals 14 residues. V shed 3 bases and J shed 2 bases, with 11 bases lying between them. CDR1 SQVTM and CDR2 ANQGSEA come from the germline V gene.